The next 2 T cell receptor beta chains were all read from a single sample in a study of blood T cell repertoires in COVID-19. Produced via immunoSEQ multiplex PCR; TCRdb's table is partial and in-frame only. The table shows roughly 220,000 clones, with 84% occurring only once. The sample consisted of peripheral blood. The origin of the receptors is a man between 25 and 39 years old with active or convalescent COVID-19.

The genes are TRBV7-9 and TRBJ2-3; the D gene is possibly TRBD2 (5 bases). The CDR3 length is 14 residues. Germline V gene data show CDR1 as SEHNR and CDR2 as FQNEAQ (reference sequence). V dropped 5 bases and J dropped 6 bases, with 15 bases sitting between them. CDR3 nucleotide sequence: TGTGCCAGCAGCCCAACTAGGGTTCAGGATACGCAGTATTTT. Its protein is CASSPTRVQDTQYF.

This chain uses TRBV7-8 with TRBJ2-5; D is ambiguous. Germline CDR1 and CDR2: SGHVS and FQNEAQ. The CDR3 sequence is 14 residues long. V dropped 3 bases and J dropped 0 bases, with 8 bases sitting between them. This CDR3 reads CASSLRSYQETQYF. The CDR3 coding sequence is TGTGCCAGCAGCTTGAGAAGTTACCAAGAGACCCAGTACTTC.